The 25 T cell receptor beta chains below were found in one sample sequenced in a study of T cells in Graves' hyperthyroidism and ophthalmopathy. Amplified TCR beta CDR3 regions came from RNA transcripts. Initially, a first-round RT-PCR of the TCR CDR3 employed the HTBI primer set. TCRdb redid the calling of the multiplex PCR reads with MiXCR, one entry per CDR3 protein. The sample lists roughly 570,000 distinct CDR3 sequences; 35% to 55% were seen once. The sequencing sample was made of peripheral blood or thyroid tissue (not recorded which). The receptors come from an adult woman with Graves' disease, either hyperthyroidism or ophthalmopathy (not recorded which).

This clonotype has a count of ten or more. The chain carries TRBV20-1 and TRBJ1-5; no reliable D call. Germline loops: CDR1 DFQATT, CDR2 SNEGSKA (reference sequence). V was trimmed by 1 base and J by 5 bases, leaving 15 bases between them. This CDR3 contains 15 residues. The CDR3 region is CSARGPMKRDQPQHF. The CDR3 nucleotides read TGCAGTGCTAGAGGGCCGATGAAGAGGGATCAGCCCCAGCATTTT.

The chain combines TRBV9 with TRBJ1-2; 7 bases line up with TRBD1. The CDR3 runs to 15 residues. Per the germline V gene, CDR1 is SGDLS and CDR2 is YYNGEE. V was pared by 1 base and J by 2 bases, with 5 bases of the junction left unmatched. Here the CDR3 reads CASSVMATGNYGYTF. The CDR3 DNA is TGTGCCAGCAGCGTAATGGCGACAGGGAACTATGGCTACACCTTC. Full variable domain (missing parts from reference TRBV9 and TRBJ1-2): DSGVTQTPKHLITATGQRVTLRCSPRSGDLSVYWYQQSLDQGLQFLIQYYNGEERAKGNILERFSAQQFPDLHSELNLSSLELGDSALYFCASSVMATGNYGYTFGSGTRLTVV.

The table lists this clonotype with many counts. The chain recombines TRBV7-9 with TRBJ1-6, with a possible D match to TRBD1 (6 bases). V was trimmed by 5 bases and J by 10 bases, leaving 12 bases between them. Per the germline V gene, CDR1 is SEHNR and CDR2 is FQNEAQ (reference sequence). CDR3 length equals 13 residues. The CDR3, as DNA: TGTGCCAGCAGCCCGGACAGCGAGTCACCCCTCCACTTT. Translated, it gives CASSPDSESPLHF.

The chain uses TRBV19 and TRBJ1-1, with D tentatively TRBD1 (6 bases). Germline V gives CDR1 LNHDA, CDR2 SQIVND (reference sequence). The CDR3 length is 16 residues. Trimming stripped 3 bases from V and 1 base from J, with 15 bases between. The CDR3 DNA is TGTGCCAGTAGTATGTGGAGGGGGTTGGGGAACACTGAAGCTTTCTTT. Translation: CASSMWRGLGNTEAFF.

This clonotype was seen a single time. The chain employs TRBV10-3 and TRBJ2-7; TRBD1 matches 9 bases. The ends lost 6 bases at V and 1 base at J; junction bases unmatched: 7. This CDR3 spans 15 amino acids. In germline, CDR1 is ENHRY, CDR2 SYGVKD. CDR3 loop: CAISGLGQGSYEQYF. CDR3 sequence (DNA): TGTGCCATCAGCGGACTGGGACAGGGTTCCTACGAGCAGTACTTC.

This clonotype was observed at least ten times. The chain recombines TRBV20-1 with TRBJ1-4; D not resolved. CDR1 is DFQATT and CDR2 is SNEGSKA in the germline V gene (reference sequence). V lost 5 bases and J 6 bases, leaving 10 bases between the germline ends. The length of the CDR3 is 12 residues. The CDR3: CSAFTEDEKLFF. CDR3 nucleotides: TGCAGTGCTTTTACGGAGGATGAAAAACTGTTTTTT.

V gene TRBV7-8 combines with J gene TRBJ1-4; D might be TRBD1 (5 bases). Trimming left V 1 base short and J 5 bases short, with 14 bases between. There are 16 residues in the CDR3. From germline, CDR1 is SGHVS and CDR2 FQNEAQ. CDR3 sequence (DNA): TGTGCCAGCAGCTTAGGGGTAGGGGCAGAAAATGAAAAACTGTTTTTT. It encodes CASSLGVGAENEKLFF.

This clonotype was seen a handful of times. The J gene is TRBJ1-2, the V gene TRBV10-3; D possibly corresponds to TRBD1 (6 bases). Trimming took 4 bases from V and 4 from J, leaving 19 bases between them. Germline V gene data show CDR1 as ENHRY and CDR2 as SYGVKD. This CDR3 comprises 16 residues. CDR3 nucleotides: TGTGCCATCAGTGTTGCGGCAGGGGCAGGAATCTATGGCTACACCTTC. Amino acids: CAISVAAGAGIYGYTF.

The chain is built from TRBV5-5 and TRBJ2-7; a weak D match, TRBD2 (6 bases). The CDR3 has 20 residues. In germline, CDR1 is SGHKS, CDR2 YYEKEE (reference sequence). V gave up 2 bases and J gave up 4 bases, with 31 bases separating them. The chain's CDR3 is CASSFSWGSIPRGGQYEQYF. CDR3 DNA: TGTGCCAGCAGCTTTTCTTGGGGCTCCATCCCGCGGGGCGGGCAGTACGAGCAGTACTTC.

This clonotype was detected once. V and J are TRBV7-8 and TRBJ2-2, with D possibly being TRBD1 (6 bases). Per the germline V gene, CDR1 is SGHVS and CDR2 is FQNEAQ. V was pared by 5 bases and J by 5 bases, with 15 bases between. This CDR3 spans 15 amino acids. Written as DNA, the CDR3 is TGTGCCAGCAGCCTCCGGACAGAAGTAACCGGGGAGCTGTTTTTT. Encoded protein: CASSLRTEVTGELFF.

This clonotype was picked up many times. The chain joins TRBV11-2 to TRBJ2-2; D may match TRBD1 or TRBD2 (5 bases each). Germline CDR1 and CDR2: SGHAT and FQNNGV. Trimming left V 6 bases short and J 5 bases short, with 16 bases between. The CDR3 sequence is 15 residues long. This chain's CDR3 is CASRSIRGLTGELFF. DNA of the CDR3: TGTGCCAGCAGAAGTATCCGGGGCTTAACCGGGGAGCTGTTTTTT.

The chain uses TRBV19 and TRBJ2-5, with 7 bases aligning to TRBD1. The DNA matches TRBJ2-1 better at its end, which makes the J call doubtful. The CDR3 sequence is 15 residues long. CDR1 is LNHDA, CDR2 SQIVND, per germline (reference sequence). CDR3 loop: CASSISGTAYNEQFF. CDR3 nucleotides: TGTGCCAGTAGTATTTCCGGGACAGCCTACAATGAGCAGTTCTTC.

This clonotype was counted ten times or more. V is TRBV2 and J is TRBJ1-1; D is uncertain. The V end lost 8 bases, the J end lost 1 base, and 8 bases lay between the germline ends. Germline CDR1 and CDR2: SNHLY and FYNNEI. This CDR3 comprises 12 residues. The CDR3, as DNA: TGTGCCAGCTACCTGAAGAACACTGAAGCTTTCTTT. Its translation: CASYLKNTEAFF.

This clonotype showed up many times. CDR3 sequence (DNA): TGTGCCACCAGTGATTCCGGGGCTGGGGCCAACGTCCTGACTTTC. Protein product: CATSDSGAGANVLTF. The V gene is TRBV24-1, the J gene TRBJ2-6, with D possibly matching TRBD2 (5 bases). This CDR3 has 15 residues. Germline CDR1 reads KGHDR; CDR2 reads SFDVKD. Trimming shortened V by 2 bases and J by 2 bases, and 6 bases separated the two germline ends.

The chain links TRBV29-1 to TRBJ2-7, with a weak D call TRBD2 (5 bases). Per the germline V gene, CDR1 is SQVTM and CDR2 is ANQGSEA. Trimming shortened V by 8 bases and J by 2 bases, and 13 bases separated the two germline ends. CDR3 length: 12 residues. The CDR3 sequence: CSWGATPYEQYF. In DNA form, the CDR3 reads TGCAGCTGGGGAGCGACACCCTACGAGCAGTACTTC.

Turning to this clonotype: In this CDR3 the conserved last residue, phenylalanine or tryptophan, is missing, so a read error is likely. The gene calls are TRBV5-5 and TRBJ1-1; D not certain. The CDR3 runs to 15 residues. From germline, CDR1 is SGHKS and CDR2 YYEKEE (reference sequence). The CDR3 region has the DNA TGCGCCAGCAGCTTGGCCGCACAGATGAACACTGAAGCTTTCTGT. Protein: CASSLAAQMNTEAFC.

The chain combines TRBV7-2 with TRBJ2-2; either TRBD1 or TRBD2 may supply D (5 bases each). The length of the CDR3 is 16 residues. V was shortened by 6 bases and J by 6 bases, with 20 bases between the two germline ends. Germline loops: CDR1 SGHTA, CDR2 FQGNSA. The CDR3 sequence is CASSPPGRRKPGELFF. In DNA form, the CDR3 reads TGTGCCAGCAGTCCCCCGGGACGGAGAAAGCCCGGGGAGCTGTTTTTT.

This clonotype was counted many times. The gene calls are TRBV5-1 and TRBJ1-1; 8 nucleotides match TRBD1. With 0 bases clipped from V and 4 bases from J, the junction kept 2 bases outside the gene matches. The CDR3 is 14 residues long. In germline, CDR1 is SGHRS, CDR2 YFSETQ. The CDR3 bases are TGCGCCAGCAGCTTGGGGCAGGGGGCCACTGAAGCTTTCTTT. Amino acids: CASSLGQGATEAFF. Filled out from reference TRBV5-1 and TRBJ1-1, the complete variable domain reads KAGVTQTPRYLIKTRGQQVTLSCSPISGHRSVSWYQQTPGQGLQFLFEYFSETQRNKGNFPGRFSGRQFSNSRSEMNVSTLELGDSALYLCASSLGQGATEAFFGQGTRLTVV.

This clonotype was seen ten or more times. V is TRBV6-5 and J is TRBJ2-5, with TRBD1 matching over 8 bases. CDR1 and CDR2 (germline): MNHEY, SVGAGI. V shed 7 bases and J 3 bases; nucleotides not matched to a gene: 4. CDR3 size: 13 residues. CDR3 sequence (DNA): TGTGCCAGCAATTTACAGGGGGAAGAGACCCAGTACTTC. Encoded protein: CASNLQGEETQYF.

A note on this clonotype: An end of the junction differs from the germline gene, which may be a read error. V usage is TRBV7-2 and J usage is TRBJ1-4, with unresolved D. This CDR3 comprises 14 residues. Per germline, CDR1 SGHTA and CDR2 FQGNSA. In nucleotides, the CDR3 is TGTGCCAGCAGCTTGGGCTACCGGGCCGAAAAACTGCTTTTT. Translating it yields CASSLGYRAEKLLF.

The CDR3 DNA sequence: TGTGCCAGCAGTGCTAGAGACCTCCAAACCCGGTCCGCCTCCGAGCAGTACTTC. Translated, it gives CASSARDLQTRSASEQYF. This chain links TRBV7-9 with TRBJ2-7, with D uncertain. CDR1 and CDR2 from the germline V gene are SEHNR and FQNEAQ (reference sequence). Trimming removed 6 bases from V and 6 bases from J, with 30 bases in between. The CDR3 runs 18 residues.

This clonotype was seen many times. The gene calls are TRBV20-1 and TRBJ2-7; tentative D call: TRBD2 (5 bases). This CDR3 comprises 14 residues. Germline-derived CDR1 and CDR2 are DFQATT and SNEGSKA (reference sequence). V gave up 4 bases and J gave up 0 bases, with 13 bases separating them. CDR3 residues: CSAIRTLSSYEQYF. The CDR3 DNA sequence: TGCAGTGCTATTAGGACTCTTAGCTCCTACGAGCAGTACTTC.

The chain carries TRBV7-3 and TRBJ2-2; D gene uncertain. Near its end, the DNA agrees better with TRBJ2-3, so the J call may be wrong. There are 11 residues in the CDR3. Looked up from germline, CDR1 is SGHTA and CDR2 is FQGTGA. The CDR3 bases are TGTGCCAGCGCATTGGGGGATACGCAGTATTTT. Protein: CASALGDTQYF.

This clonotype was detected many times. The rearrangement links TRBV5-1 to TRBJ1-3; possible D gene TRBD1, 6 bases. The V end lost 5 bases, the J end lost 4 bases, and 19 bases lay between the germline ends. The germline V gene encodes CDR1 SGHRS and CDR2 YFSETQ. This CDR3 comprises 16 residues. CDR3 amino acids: CASRFTTGTPGNTIYF. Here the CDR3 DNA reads TGCGCCAGCAGATTCACCACCGGGACACCAGGAAACACCATATATTTT.

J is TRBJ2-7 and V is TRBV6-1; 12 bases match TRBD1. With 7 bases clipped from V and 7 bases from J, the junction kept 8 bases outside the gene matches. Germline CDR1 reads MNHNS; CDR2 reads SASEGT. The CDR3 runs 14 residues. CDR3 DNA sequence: TGTGCCAGCAACCCGGGACAGGGGGCCCGGGAGCAGTACTTC. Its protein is CASNPGQGAREQYF.